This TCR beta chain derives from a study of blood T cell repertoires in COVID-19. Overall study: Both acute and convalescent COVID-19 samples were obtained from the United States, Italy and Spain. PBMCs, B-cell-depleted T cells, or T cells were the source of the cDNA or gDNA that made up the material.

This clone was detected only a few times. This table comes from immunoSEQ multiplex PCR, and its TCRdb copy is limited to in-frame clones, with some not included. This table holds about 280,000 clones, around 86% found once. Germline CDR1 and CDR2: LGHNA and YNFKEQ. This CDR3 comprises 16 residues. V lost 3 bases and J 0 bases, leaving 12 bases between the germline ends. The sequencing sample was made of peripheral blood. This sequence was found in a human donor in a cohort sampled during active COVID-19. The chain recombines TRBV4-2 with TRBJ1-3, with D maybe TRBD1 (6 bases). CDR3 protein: CASSHRTGSSGNTIYF. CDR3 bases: TGTGCCAGCAGCCATCGAACAGGGAGCTCTGGAAACACCATATATTTT.